This T cell receptor beta chain originates from a study of shared clonotypes between healthy human individuals. Study-wide context: Those who served as donors were a couple of women and a few men between the ages of 18 and 49. Study-wide results and caveats: Measured sharing among donors was expected to vary with sequencing depth.

TCRdb's copy holds only in-frame clones and misses some; the assay was immunoSEQ multiplex PCR. The sample has approximately 2.3 million clones, approximately 93% seen once. V lost 0 bases to trimming and J lost 0 bases, with 25 bases between them. The CDR3 length is 21 residues. With respect to this clone: Its specificity is unknown.

This TCR came from a young man in good health. Some clones in this sample may be carry-over from other donors' samples. The chain recombines TRBV5-3 with TRBJ1-5; D gene unclear. TRBV5-3 is noted as an ORF with a role that remains uncertain. Sample: naive CD4+ T cells from PBMCs. As to subset: CD45RA+ positively selected. The CDR3 coding sequence is TGTGCCAGAAGCTTGGATCGGGAATTGGGAGAGGAGGTGGATAGCAATCAGCCCCAGCATTTT. Its protein product is CARSLDRELGEEVDSNQPQHF.